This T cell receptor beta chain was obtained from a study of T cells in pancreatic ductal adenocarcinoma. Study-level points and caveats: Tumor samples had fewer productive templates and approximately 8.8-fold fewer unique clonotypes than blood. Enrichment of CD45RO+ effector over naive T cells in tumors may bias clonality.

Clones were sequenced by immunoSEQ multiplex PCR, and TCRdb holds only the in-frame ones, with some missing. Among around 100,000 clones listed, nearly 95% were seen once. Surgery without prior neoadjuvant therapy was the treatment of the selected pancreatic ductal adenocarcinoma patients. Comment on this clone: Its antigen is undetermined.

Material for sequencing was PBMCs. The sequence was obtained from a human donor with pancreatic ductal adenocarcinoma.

Here the CDR3 DNA reads TGCGCCAGCAGCCAATCTGGACAGGCCTACGAGCAGTACTTC. Encoded protein: CASSQSGQAYEQYF. V gene TRBV5-1 combines with J gene TRBJ2-7; 7 nucleotides match TRBD1. The CDR3 extends over 14 amino acids. The trim removed 4 bases at V and 2 bases at J, leaving 6 bases unmatched. Germline CDR1 is SGHRS and CDR2 is YFSETQ.